This TCR beta chain was found in a study of spatial heterogeneity in lung cancer. As for the study in general: Each unique TCR and UMI combination was seen more than ten times on average in raw reads.

Single TCR cDNA molecules each had their own unique molecular identifier. Each CDR3 protein is one row after TCRdb ran MiXCR on the 5' RACE reads. The sample contains approximately 82,000 distinct CDR3 sequences, around an eighth of which appear only once. Time point here: sample taken at primary tumor resection. Researchers sequenced whole RNA taken from tumor, nontumor lung or frozen PBMC without sorting. Untreated early-stage non-small cell lung cancer patients, approximately 76 in total, were the donors. Study conclusions and caveats: Follow-up blood showed ubiquitous expanded tumor TCRs less than blood at resection did.

V dropped 1 base and J dropped 4 bases, with 7 bases sitting between them. From germline, CDR1 is GTSNPN and CDR2 SVGIG (reference sequence). The CDR3 totals 12 residues. A note on this clonotype: Its antigen is undetermined.

The specimen comprised PBMCs, sampled at surgery. This sequence originates from a male donor with early-stage non-small cell lung cancer. This chain joins TRBV30 and TRBJ1-2; D is unresolved. The CDR3 nucleotides are TGTGCCTGGAGTGCGACCAGCTATGGCTACACCTTC. Translated: CAWSATSYGYTF.